The present TCR beta chain was sequenced within a study of T cells in Graves' hyperthyroidism and ophthalmopathy. Concerning this clonotype: Its antigen is still unknown.

Findings and limits, study-wide: Most expanded thyroid clonotypes above 0.001 also appeared in blood.

From RNA transcripts, TCR beta CDR3 regions were amplified. HTBI primers were the set used in a first-round RT-PCR of the TCR CDR3. TCRdb analysed the multiplex PCR reads with MiXCR anew, one entry per CDR3 protein. The repertoire includes about 590,000 distinct CDR3 sequences, around a sixth of them detected once, and approximately 7% sits in the top ten. Patients were excluded for uncontrolled infection, other autoimmune disease, pregnancy or lactation. CDR1 and CDR2 from the germline V gene are SGHKS and YYEKEE (reference sequence). V dropped 4 bases and J dropped 0 bases, with 12 bases sitting between them. The length of the CDR3 is 15 residues.

This sequence was found in a woman aged 30 to 39 with Graves' hyperthyroidism. The chain carries TRBV5-5 and TRBJ2-3, with D perhaps matching TRBD2 (7 bases). The sample consisted of blood. CDR3 sequence: CASSPGGHSTDTQYF. The CDR3 DNA reads as TGTGCCAGCAGCCCCGGGGGGCACAGCACAGATACGCAGTATTTT.